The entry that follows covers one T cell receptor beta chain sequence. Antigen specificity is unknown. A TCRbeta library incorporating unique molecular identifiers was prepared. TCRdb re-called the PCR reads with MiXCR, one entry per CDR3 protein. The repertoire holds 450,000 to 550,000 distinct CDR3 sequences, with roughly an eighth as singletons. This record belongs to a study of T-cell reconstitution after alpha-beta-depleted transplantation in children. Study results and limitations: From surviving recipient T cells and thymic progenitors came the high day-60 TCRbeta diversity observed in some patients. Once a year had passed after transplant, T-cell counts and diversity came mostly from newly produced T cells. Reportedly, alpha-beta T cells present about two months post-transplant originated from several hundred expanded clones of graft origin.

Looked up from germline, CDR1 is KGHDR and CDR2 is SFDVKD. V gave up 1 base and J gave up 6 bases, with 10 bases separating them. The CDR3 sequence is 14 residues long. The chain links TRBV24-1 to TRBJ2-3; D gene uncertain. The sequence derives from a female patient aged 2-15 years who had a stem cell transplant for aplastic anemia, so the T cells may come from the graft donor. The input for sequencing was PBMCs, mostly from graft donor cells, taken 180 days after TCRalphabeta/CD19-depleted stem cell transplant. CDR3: CATSDLPYQDTQYF. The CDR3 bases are TGTGCCACCAGTGATTTACCCTACCAGGATACGCAGTATTTT.